This T cell receptor beta chain appears in the sequencing data of a study of shared clonotypes between healthy human individuals. Study results and caveats: Sharing of clonotypes among donors was expected to vary with sequencing depth.

Per sorted-subset replicate PCR, input was approximately 180 ng DNA, representing around 28,000 T cell genomes. Clones were read by immunoSEQ multiplex PCR, and TCRdb kept only the in-frame ones, dropping some. Found here are about 2 million clones, about 94% of them singletons; the top ten hold 1% to 1.5%. From germline, CDR1 is GTSNPN and CDR2 SVGIG (reference sequence). This CDR3 region has 16 residues. Trimming took off 0 bases at V and 3 bases at J, with 16 bases between the two ends. In its sample, this clone was seen once. Its matching antigen is unknown. It was CD45RO-negative cells, positively selected for CCR7, that made up naive CD8 cells, with terminally differentiated effector memory CD45RA+ cells excluded. Free of recent acute infections or vaccinations, the donors were healthy HIV-negative adults.

This TCR was sampled from a man between 18 and 35 years old in good health. Sequencing used naive CD8+ T cells sorted from blood. This chain joins TRBV30 and TRBJ2-3; D is unclear. CDR3 sequence (DNA): TGTGCCTGGAGTGTACTATCGAGGATCAGGACAGATACGCAGTATTTT. As protein: CAWSVLSRIRTDTQYF.